What follows is one T cell receptor (beta chain) and its context. The study ran its PCR with 60 Vbeta and 13 Jbeta primers. Only in-frame clones appear in the TCRdb table, and some are missing; sequencing was by immunoSEQ multiplex PCR. The table includes around 200,000 clones, 83% detected once. V shed 0 bases, J shed 3 bases, and the junction held 2 bases outside the gene matches. The CDR3 totals 15 residues. Per the germline V gene, CDR1 is SGHNT and CDR2 is YYREEE (reference sequence). The data stem from a study of cytomegalovirus exposure and HLA in healthy donors. The sequence derives from a man between 50 and 59 years old in good health and CMV-seronegative. Input material: PBMCs. The gene calls are TRBV5-4 and TRBJ2-3; 9 bases map to TRBD1. This CDR3 reads CASSLAGTGTDTQYF. The CDR3 nucleotides are TGTGCCAGCAGCTTGGCCGGGACAGGGACAGATACGCAGTATTTT.